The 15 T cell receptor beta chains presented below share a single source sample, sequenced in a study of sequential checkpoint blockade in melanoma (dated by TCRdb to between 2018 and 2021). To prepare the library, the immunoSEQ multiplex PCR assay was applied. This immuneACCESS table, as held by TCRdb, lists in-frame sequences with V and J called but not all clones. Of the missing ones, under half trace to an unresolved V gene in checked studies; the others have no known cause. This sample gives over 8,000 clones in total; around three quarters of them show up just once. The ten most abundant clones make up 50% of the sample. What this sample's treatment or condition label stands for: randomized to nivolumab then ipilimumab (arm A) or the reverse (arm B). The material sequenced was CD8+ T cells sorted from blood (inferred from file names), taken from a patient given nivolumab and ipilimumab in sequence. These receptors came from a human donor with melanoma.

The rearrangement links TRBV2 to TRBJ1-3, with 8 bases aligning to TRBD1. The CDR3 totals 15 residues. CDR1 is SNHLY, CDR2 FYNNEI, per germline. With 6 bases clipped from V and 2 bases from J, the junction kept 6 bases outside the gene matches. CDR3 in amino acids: CASSYRTGTGNTIYF. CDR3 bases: TGTGCCAGCAGCTACCGGACAGGGACTGGAAACACCATATATTTT.

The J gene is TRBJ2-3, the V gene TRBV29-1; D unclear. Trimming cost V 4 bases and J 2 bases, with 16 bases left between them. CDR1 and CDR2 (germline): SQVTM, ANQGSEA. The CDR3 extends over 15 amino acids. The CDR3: CSVASEVSSTDTQYF. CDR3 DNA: TGCAGCGTTGCTAGTGAGGTCTCTTCCACAGATACGCAGTATTTT.

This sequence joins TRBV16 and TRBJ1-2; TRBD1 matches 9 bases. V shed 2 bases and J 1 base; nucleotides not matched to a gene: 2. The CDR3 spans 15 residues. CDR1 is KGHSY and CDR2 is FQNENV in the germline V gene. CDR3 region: CASSQTGGYNYGYTF. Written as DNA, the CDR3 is TGTGCCAGCAGCCAAACAGGGGGCTATAACTATGGCTACACCTTC.

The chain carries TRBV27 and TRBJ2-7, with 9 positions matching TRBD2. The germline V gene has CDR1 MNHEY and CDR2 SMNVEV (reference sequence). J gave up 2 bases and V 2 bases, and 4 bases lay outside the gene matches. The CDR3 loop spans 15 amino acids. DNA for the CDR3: TGTGCCAGCAGTTTAGGGGGCGGGGGGGCCTACGAGCAGTACTTC. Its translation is CASSLGGGGAYEQYF.

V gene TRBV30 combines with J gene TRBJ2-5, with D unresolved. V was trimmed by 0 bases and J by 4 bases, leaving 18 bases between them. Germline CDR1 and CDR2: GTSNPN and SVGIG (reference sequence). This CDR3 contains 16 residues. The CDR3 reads CAWSVGQAPQGETQYF. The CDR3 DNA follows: TGTGCCTGGAGTGTGGGTCAGGCCCCCCAAGGAGAGACCCAGTACTTC.

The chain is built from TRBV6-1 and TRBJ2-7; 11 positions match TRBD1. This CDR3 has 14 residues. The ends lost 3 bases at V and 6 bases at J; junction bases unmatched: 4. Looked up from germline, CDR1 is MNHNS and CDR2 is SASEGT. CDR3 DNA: TGTGCCAGCAGTGAGGGACAGGGGGGCTTCGAGCAGTACTTC. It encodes CASSEGQGGFEQYF.

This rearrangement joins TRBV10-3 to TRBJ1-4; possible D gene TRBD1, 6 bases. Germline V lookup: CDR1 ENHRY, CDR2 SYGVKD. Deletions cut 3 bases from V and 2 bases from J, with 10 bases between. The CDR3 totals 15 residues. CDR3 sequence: CAISDLDRTNEKLFF. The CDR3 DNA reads TGTGCCATCAGTGACCTCGACAGGACTAATGAAAAACTGTTTTTT.

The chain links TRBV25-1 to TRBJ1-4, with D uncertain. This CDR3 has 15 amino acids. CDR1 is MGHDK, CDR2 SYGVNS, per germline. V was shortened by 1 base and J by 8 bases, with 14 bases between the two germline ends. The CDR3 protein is CASSELSPGREKLFF. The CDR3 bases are TGTGCCAGCAGTGAATTAAGTCCTGGGAGGGAAAAACTGTTTTTT.

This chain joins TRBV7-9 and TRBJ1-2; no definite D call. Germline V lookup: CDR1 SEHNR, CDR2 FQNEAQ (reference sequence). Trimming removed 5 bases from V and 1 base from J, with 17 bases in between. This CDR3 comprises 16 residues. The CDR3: CASSKHSDYGNYGYTF. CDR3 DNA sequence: TGTGCCAGCAGCAAACATTCCGACTATGGTAACTATGGCTACACCTTC.

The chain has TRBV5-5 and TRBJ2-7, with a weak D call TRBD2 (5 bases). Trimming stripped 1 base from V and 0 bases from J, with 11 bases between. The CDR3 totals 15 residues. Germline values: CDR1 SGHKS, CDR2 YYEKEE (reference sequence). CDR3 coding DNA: TGTGCCAGCAGCTTGTTTGGGAGCAGCTCCTACGAGCAGTACTTC. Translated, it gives CASSLFGSSSYEQYF. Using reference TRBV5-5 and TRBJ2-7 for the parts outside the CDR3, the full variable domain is DAGVTQSPTHLIKTRGQQVTLRCSPISGHKSVSWYQQVLGQGPQFIFQYYEKEERGRGNFPDRFSARQFPNYSSELNVNALLLGDSALYLCASSLFGSSSYEQYFGPGTRLTVT.

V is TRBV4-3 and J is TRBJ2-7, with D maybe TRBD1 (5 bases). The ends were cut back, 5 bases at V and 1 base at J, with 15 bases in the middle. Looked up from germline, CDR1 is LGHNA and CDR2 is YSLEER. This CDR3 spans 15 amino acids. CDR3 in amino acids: CASSYNPTDSYEQYF. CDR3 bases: TGCGCCAGCAGCTACAATCCGACAGATTCCTACGAGCAGTACTTC.

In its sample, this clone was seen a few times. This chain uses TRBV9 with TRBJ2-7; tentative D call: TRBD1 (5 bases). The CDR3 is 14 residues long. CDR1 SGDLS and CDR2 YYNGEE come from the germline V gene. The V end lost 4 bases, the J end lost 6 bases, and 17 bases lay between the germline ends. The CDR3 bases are TGTGCCAGCAGCCCCGCCGACAGACTTCTCGAGCAGTACTTC. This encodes CASSPADRLLEQYF.

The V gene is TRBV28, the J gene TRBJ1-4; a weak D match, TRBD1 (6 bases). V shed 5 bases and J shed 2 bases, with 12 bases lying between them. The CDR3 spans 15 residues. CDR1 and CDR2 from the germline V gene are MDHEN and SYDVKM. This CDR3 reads CASSVTGYTNEKLFF. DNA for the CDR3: TGTGCCAGCAGTGTAACAGGGTATACTAATGAAAAACTGTTTTTT.

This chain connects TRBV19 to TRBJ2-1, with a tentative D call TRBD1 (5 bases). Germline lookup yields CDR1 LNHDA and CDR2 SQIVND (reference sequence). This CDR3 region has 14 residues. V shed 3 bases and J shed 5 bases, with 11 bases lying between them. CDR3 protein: CASSMSGSHNEQFF. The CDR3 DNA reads TGTGCCAGTAGTATGTCAGGGTCCCACAATGAGCAGTTCTTC.

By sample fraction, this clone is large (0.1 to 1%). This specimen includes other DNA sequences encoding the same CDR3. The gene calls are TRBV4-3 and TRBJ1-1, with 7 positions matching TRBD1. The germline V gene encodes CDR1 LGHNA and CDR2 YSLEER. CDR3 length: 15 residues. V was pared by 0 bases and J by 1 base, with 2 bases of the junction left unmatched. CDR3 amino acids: CASSQDSGGNTEAFF. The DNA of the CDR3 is TGCGCCAGCAGCCAAGATTCAGGGGGGAACACTGAAGCTTTCTTT.